The sequence of this T cell receptor (beta chain) was determined in a study of blood T cell repertoires in COVID-19. Study information: Donors in the United States, Italy and Spain gave samples during acute or convalescent COVID-19. Nucleic acid was either cDNA or gDNA, and it came from T cells, B-cell-depleted T cells, or PBMCs.

Per the study methods: Quantification of nucleated cells was approximated via reference gene primer amplification. Generated by immunoSEQ multiplex PCR, the TCRdb table keeps only in-frame clones and is missing some. The D gene and trimming were derived from the DNA, and the V and J assignments and clone size from that table. Of more than 85,000 clones listed, around 68% are singletons. The CDR3 spans 15 residues. CDR1 and CDR2 (germline): MNHEY, SVGAGI. Between the trimmed V and J ends, which lost 8 bases and 2 bases, there was a span of 16 bases. The receptor comes from an older woman with acute or convalescent COVID-19. Sequencing was done on a sample of peripheral blood. The J gene is TRBJ1-5, the V gene TRBV6-5, with D tentatively TRBD1 (6 bases). CDR3 in amino acids: CASLSTPGGNQPQHF. The CDR3 region has the DNA TGTGCCAGCCTTTCTACCCCAGGGGGCAATCAGCCCCAGCATTTT.